The rows below give T cell receptor beta chains drawn from one sample of a study of response to subunit inactivated influenza vaccine. One entry per CDR3 protein results from TCRdb running MiXCR on the RT-PCR reads. The repertoire holds approximately 480,000 distinct CDR3 sequences, with roughly 9.8% as singletons. Source: PBMCs from blood, taken more than 35 days after vaccination. Source of these receptors: a man in his fifties or sixties who received an inactivated influenza vaccine. Each CDR3 is given without its conserved first and last residue.

TRBV6-5,ASSYNPVTDTQY
TRBV12-3/TRBV12-4,ASSRTGNEQY
TRBV20-1,SARDWTSSFVTQY
TRBV27,ASSFSFSYNSPLH
TRBV7-2,ASTQKGRSTDTQY
TRBV10-3,ASSDATNEKLS
TRBV5-1,ASSTGQTYEQY
TRBV18,ASSPRRSVAGELF
TRBV4-2,ASSQLSGSVTGELF
TRBV5-1,ASSLVTSGGLGNEQF
TRBV7-9,ASSSQSNTIY
TRBV4-2,ASSKVRTVNLYAEAF
TRBV6-1,ASIPTGGVNTGELF
TRBV24-1,ATSETGLDIQY
TRBV4-1,ASSHFRAYEQY
TRBV28,ASSRSDEQY
TRBV5-5,ASSLETPGSSYNEQF
TRBV30,ALQGGSTEAF
TRBV20-1,SARGPGLAAYNEQF
TRBV6-2/TRBV6-3,ASSSDYGQPYNEQF
TRBV5-1,ASSGGVPGGYAHEQY
TRBV4-3,ASSPEGLAIQLNEQF
TRBV19,ASSAPWDLTQY
TRBV20-1,SAKRAAEAKNIQY
TRBV20-1,SATTPLQETQY
TRBV10-3,AIAPGLAGDDYEGQETQY
TRBV3-1,ASSSGPGLNQPQH
TRBV20-1,SASRGNEQY
TRBV15,ATSRDKALGNEQY
TRBV7-9,ASTPVPSSGANVLT
TRBV2,ASSLRVRDEKLF
TRBV7-2,ASSLAAGYRNTEAF
TRBV6-5,ASSYSQAWGSAYEQY